The 27 T cell receptor beta chains presented below share a single source sample, sequenced in a study of spatial heterogeneity in lung cancer. TCRdb re-called the 5' RACE reads with MiXCR, one entry per CDR3 protein. This table has 60,000 to 75,000 distinct CDR3 sequences, 6.3% appearing once. The time point is: sample taken at primary tumor resection. The sample consisted of PBMCs, taken at surgery. These TCRs come from a female donor with early-stage non-small cell lung cancer.

The chain employs TRBV7-8 and TRBJ1-2; TRBD1 aligns across 9 bases. The length of the CDR3 is 14 residues. The germline V gene encodes CDR1 SGHVS and CDR2 FQNEAQ. The V segment lost 5 bases and the J segment 6 bases; nucleotides outside the gene matches: 7. The CDR3 region is CASSVQGAPHGYTF. The DNA for the CDR3 is TGTGCCAGCAGCGTACAGGGGGCCCCCCATGGCTACACCTTC. Looking up the rest from reference TRBV7-8 and TRBJ1-2 gives the full variable domain: GAGVSQSPRYKVAKRGQDVALRCDPISGHVSLFWYQQALGQGPEFLTYFQNEAQLDKSGLPSDRFFAERPEGSVSTLKIQRTQQEDSAVYLCASSVQGAPHGYTFGSGTRLTVV.

This clonotype was recorded at least ten times. Mismatch with germline at one junction end may stem from a read error. The chain employs TRBV29-1 and TRBJ2-1, with a weak D call TRBD2 (5 bases). This CDR3 is 13 amino acids long. Looked up from germline, CDR1 is SQVTM and CDR2 is ANQGSEA. The DNA of the CDR3 is TGCAGCGTTGAAGATCTTATCGACCGGGGTATAAACTTC. It codes for CSVEDLIDRGINF.

The sample holds many counts of this clonotype. The J gene is TRBJ2-1, the V gene TRBV10-3; either TRBD1 or TRBD2 may fit D (6 bases each). Germline V gives CDR1 ENHRY, CDR2 SYGVKD. Trimming took off 0 bases at V and 5 bases at J, with 17 bases between the two ends. This CDR3 spans 17 amino acids. CDR3 sequence (DNA): TGTGCCATCAGTGAGTCGCGGAGGGGGGCTGAAGACAATGAGCAGTTCTTC. As protein: CAISESRRGAEDNEQFF.

By sample share, this clonotype is medium-sized. The genes are TRBV4-1 and TRBJ2-7; 7 nucleotides align to TRBD2. Germline-derived CDR1 and CDR2 are MGHRA and YSYEKL. Trimming removed 0 bases from V and 3 bases from J; junction bases left unmatched: 5. This CDR3 is built from 15 residues. Here the CDR3 reads CASSQDTTSRYEQYF. The CDR3 DNA reads as TGCGCCAGCAGCCAAGATACGACTAGCCGCTACGAGCAGTACTTC.

This clonotype was counted only a few times. The chain carries TRBV6-6 and TRBJ2-5, with a tentative D call TRBD1 (6 bases). Per the germline V gene, CDR1 is MNHNY and CDR2 is SVGAGI (reference sequence). The CDR3 has 13 residues. V lost 3 bases and J 5 bases, leaving 10 bases between the germline ends. The CDR3 reads CASSYRTGETQYF. The CDR3 DNA reads as TGTGCCAGCAGTTATCGAACAGGGGAGACCCAGTACTTC.

At least ten counts were recorded for this clonotype. The rearrangement joins TRBV20-1 to TRBJ1-5, with D maybe TRBD1 (6 bases). This CDR3 comprises 15 residues. Between the trimmed V and J ends, which lost 0 bases and 6 bases, there was a span of 15 bases. Germline assignment: CDR1 DFQATT and CDR2 SNEGSKA (reference sequence). The CDR3 sequence: CSARDSGAFRQPQHF. The DNA of the CDR3 is TGCAGTGCTAGAGATTCAGGGGCGTTTCGTCAGCCCCAGCATTTT.

This clonotype was detected many times. The CDR3 region has the DNA TGTGCCAGCAGCTTAAGTCAGCATTCGGGCACAGATACGCAGTATTTT. This codes for CASSLSQHSGTDTQYF. The chain joins TRBV7-9 to TRBJ2-3, with D hard to call. The V and J ends lost 2 bases and 1 base respectively, with 13 bases between them. The CDR3 has 16 amino acids. Germline values: CDR1 SEHNR, CDR2 FQNEAQ (reference sequence).

This clonotype was seen a handful of times. The chain uses TRBV2 and TRBJ1-4; D is unresolved. CDR3 size: 14 residues. The V and J ends lost 7 bases and 7 bases respectively, with 16 bases between them. Germline V gene sequence: CDR1 SNHLY, CDR2 FYNNEI. CDR3 residues: CASNSGPNGEKLFF. As DNA, the CDR3 is TGTGCCAGCAATTCCGGACCTAACGGTGAAAAACTGTTTTTT.

This clonotype occurred many times. The CDR3 DNA sequence: TGTGCCAGCAGCCCGAGGATAGGGCAAGGCTACACCTTC. As protein: CASSPRIGQGYTF. The gene calls are TRBV14 and TRBJ1-2; D call uncertain. Trimming took 4 bases from V and 8 from J, leaving 14 bases between them. This CDR3 contains 13 residues. Germline values: CDR1 SGHDN, CDR2 FVKESK. The full variable domain, with the rest looked up from reference TRBV14 and TRBJ1-2, is EAGVTQFPSHSVIEKGQTVTLRCDPISGHDNLYWYRRVMGKEIKFLLHFVKESKQDESGMPNNRFLAERTGGTYSTLKVQPAELEDSGVYFCASSPRIGQGYTFGSGTRLTVV.

This clonotype was seen only a few times. The rearrangement uses TRBV4-1 and TRBJ2-5; TRBD2 aligns across 8 bases. The V segment lost 1 base and the J segment 4 bases; nucleotides outside the gene matches: 8. This CDR3 is built from 16 residues. Germline CDR1 is MGHRA and CDR2 is YSYEKL. In DNA, the CDR3 is TGCGCCAGCAGCCAAGGATCCGGGGGGGCCGGAGAGACCCAGTACTTC. Amino acids: CASSQGSGGAGETQYF.

This clonotype has more than one count but fewer than ten. This chain links TRBV3-1 with TRBJ2-1; 10 bases align to TRBD2. CDR1 and CDR2 from the germline V gene are LGHDT and YNNKEL (reference sequence). The length of the CDR3 is 14 residues. V was pared by 0 bases and J by 12 bases, with 5 bases of the junction left unmatched. In DNA, the CDR3 is TGTGCCAGCAGCCAAGAGCCTAGCGGGAGCGGGCAGTTCTTC. It codes for CASSQEPSGSGQFF.

On this clonotype itself: A junction boundary mismatches the germline segment, possibly from a read error. The rearrangement uses TRBV20-1 and TRBJ1-4; unclear D gene. Per the germline V gene, CDR1 is DFQATT and CDR2 is SNEGSKA (reference sequence). This CDR3 has 14 residues. CDR3 nucleotides: TGCAGTGCTAGAGAACGGGGAATAGGCGAAAAACTGATTTTT. It codes for CSARERGIGEKLIF.

This clonotype has ten or more counts. V and J are TRBV12-3 or TRBV12-4 and TRBJ2-1; D is perhaps TRBD2 (6 bases). This CDR3 region has 13 residues. The germline V and J ends were trimmed by 7 bases and 4 bases, with 11 bases remaining between them. CDR3 sequence reads: CASTGTSYNEQFF. The CDR3 nucleotides read TGTGCCAGCACCGGGACTTCGTACAATGAGCAGTTCTTC.

This clonotype was recorded many times. The J gene is TRBJ2-7, the V gene TRBV28; D may correspond to TRBD1 or TRBD2 (5 bases each). Deletions cut 3 bases from V and 0 bases from J, with 18 bases between. Germline lookup yields CDR1 MDHEN and CDR2 SYDVKM. There are 17 residues in the CDR3. The CDR3 loop reads CASSFPSGGGSSYEQYF. Written as DNA, the CDR3 is TGTGCCAGCAGTTTTCCTTCCGGTGGGGGAAGCTCCTACGAGCAGTACTTC.

This clonotype showed up many times. This sequence joins TRBV29-1 and TRBJ2-1; 11 positions agree with TRBD1. CDR1 is SQVTM, CDR2 ANQGSEA, per germline. The ends lost 7 bases at V and 6 bases at J; junction bases unmatched: 8. CDR3 length: 14 amino acids. The CDR3 DNA is TGCAGCGCCATGGACAGGGGGCGAAGCAATGAGCAGTTCTTC. Translated: CSAMDRGRSNEQFF.

This clonotype was counted ten times or more. This chain links TRBV18 with TRBJ1-5; D uncertain. This CDR3 spans 15 amino acids. The germline V and J ends were trimmed by 5 bases and 3 bases, with 14 bases remaining between them. Germline V gene data show CDR1 as KGHSH and CDR2 as LQKENI. In DNA, the CDR3 is TGTGCCAGCTCAACCCGCGCTGATTACAATCAGCCCCAGCATTTT. This codes for CASSTRADYNQPQHF.

This chain joins TRBV7-3 and TRBJ1-2; maybe TRBD1 (5 bases). With 1 base removed from V and 7 bases from J, the gap between germline ends came to 13 bases. The CDR3 loop spans 14 amino acids. Germline CDR1 is SGHTA and CDR2 is FQGTGA. This CDR3 reads CASSLSQGNGGYTF. Here the CDR3 DNA reads TGTGCCAGCAGCTTAAGCCAGGGAAACGGTGGCTACACCTTC.

This clonotype is judged medium-sized (0.01 to 0.1%). This rearrangement joins TRBV9 to TRBJ1-1; D is possibly TRBD1 (5 bases). V lost 0 bases and J 0 bases, leaving 15 bases between the germline ends. Germline CDR1 SGDLS, CDR2 YYNGEE. CDR3 length: 17 amino acids. CDR3: CASSVGSQAFMNTEAFF. The CDR3 DNA follows: TGTGCCAGCAGCGTAGGATCACAGGCTTTTATGAACACTGAAGCTTTCTTT.

Many counts were recorded for this clonotype. V gene TRBV7-8 combines with J gene TRBJ2-5, with TRBD2 matching 8 bases. The CDR3 totals 14 residues. The J segment lost 4 bases and the V segment lost 5 bases, leaving 6 bases of the junction unmatched. Germline-derived CDR1 and CDR2 are SGHVS and FQNEAQ. The CDR3 region is CASSPGLGRETQYF. CDR3 sequence (DNA): TGTGCCAGCAGCCCGGGACTAGGGAGAGAGACCCAGTACTTC.

This clonotype came up many times. The J gene is TRBJ2-3, the V gene TRBV29-1; TRBD2 aligns across 10 bases. CDR3 length equals 16 residues. Per germline, CDR1 SQVTM and CDR2 ANQGSEA. V was pared by 0 bases and J by 9 bases, with 12 bases of the junction left unmatched. The CDR3 region has the DNA TGCAGCGTTGAAGATAGCATGAGCGGGAGGGCCTTCACGCAGTATTTT. Translating it yields CSVEDSMSGRAFTQYF.

J is TRBJ2-1 and V is TRBV5-4; 9 positions match TRBD1. Germline V gene data show CDR1 as SGHNT and CDR2 as YYREEE (reference sequence). This CDR3 is built from 17 residues. Trimming removed 0 bases from V and 1 base from J; junction bases left unmatched: 5. For the CDR3, the DNA is TGTGCCAGCAGCTTGGGGACAGGGGCTTGGTCCTACAATGAGCAGTTCTTC. Its translation is CASSLGTGAWSYNEQFF.

This clonotype was recorded at least ten times. This chain joins TRBV6-1 and TRBJ1-5; 11 bases line up with TRBD1. The CDR3 runs 15 residues. The V segment lost 8 bases and the J segment 3 bases; nucleotides outside the gene matches: 6. CDR1 and CDR2 from the germline V gene are MNHNS and SASEGT. The CDR3 DNA sequence: TGTGCCAGCCAGGGACAGGGGGGCCACAATCAGCCCCAGCATTTT. It encodes CASQGQGGHNQPQHF.

In this sample, this clonotype turned up many times. The chain is built from TRBV5-1 and TRBJ2-1; TRBD1 agrees at 10 bases. The V gene's germline CDR1 is SGHRS and CDR2 YFSETQ. Trimming removed 3 bases from V and 2 bases from J; junction bases left unmatched: 2. The CDR3 is made up of 15 amino acids. The CDR3 loop is CASSSGQGAYNEQFF. The CDR3 DNA follows: TGCGCCAGCAGCTCCGGACAGGGGGCCTACAATGAGCAGTTCTTC. The full variable domain, with the rest looked up from reference TRBV5-1 and TRBJ2-1, is KAGVTQTPRYLIKTRGQQVTLSCSPISGHRSVSWYQQTPGQGLQFLFEYFSETQRNKGNFPGRFSGRQFSNSRSEMNVSTLELGDSALYLCASSSGQGAYNEQFFGPGTRLTVL.

V and J are TRBV5-1 and TRBJ1-4; possibly TRBD1 for D (6 bases). V was pared by 1 base and J by 4 bases, with 14 bases between. This CDR3 contains 16 residues. The germline CDR1 and CDR2 sequences are SGHRS and YFSETQ. The CDR3 loop reads CASSLNTQGSNEKLFF. The CDR3, as DNA: TGCGCCAGCAGCTTGAATACACAGGGAAGTAATGAAAAACTGTTTTTT.

This clonotype was observed many times. This rearrangement joins TRBV3-1 to TRBJ2-4, with TRBD2 matching 12 bases. This CDR3 spans 18 amino acids. From germline, CDR1 is LGHDT and CDR2 YNNKEL (reference sequence). V lost 4 bases, J lost 0 bases, and 7 bases stayed unmatched. The CDR3 region is CASSPRTSGVLAKNIQYF. In DNA form, the CDR3 reads TGTGCCAGCAGCCCTCGGACTAGCGGGGTACTAGCCAAAAACATTCAGTACTTC.

This clonotype was counted at least ten times. V is TRBV7-2 and J is TRBJ2-3; 10 bases line up with TRBD2. CDR1 and CDR2 from the germline V gene are SGHTA and FQGNSA. This CDR3 spans 15 amino acids. After removal of 5 bases from V and 3 bases from J, the junction contained 5 bases not matched to a gene. CDR3 sequence: CASSPASGSTDTQYF. As DNA, the CDR3 is TGTGCCAGCAGCCCCGCTAGCGGGAGTACAGATACGCAGTATTTT.

This clonotype was detected many times. The rearrangement joins TRBV13 to TRBJ1-1, with a possible D match to TRBD1 (5 bases). CDR1 is PRHDT, CDR2 FYEKMQ, per germline (reference sequence). This CDR3 comprises 14 residues. V lost 3 bases to trimming and J lost 2 bases, with 10 bases between them. This chain's CDR3 is CASSFGGTNTEAFF. The CDR3 DNA reads TGTGCCAGCAGCTTCGGAGGGACCAACACTGAAGCTTTCTTT.